A single sample is the source of the 11 T cell receptor beta chains below, sequenced in a study of neurological immune-mediated disorders. Time point described: longitudinal time-point 2. TCRdb used MiXCR to reprocess the 5' RACE reads, holding one entry per CDR3 protein. This table holds under 40,000 distinct CDR3 sequences, roughly an eighth found once. Specimen: PBMCs. The receptors stem from a woman aged 35 to 49 in good health.

This clonotype occurred many times. The V gene is TRBV7-2, the J gene TRBJ1-1; D gene uncertain. The CDR3 length is 14 residues. V was shortened by 2 bases and J by 1 base, with 8 bases between the two germline ends. CDR1 SGHTA and CDR2 FQGNSA come from the germline V gene. Written as DNA, the CDR3 is TGTGCCAGCAGCTTATACGCAAAGAACACTGAAGCTTTCTTT. Protein product: CASSLYAKNTEAFF.

This clonotype was picked up a small number of times. The chain couples TRBV5-6 to TRBJ2-1; D perhaps matches TRBD2 (5 bases). CDR3 length: 14 residues. The germline V gene encodes CDR1 SGHDT and CDR2 YYEEEE. Trimming shortened V by 2 bases and J by 4 bases, and 10 bases separated the two germline ends. In nucleotides, the CDR3 is TGTGCCAGCAGCTTAGGGAGTGCTTACAATGAGCAGTTCTTC. Translated: CASSLGSAYNEQFF.

This clonotype came up many times. CDR3 sequence: CASSVPPRWEQYF. DNA for the CDR3: TGCGCCAGCAGCGTTCCGCCTCGATGGGAGCAGTACTTC. J is TRBJ2-7 and V is TRBV5-1; D not certain. V lost 4 bases and J lost 7, with 15 bases in between. Per germline, CDR1 SGHRS and CDR2 YFSETQ. The CDR3 loop spans 13 amino acids.

This clonotype has at least ten counts. This chain joins TRBV20-1 and TRBJ1-6; D is ambiguous. Germline V lookup: CDR1 DFQATT, CDR2 SNEGSKA (reference sequence). V gave up 0 bases and J gave up 7 bases, with 13 bases separating them. The CDR3 has 15 residues. The CDR3, as DNA: TGCAGTGCTAGAGACGGCTACCTCTCAAATTCACCCCTCCACTTT. Translated: CSARDGYLSNSPLHF.

This clonotype was observed many times. J is TRBJ1-5 and V is TRBV10-3; 7 bases are shared with TRBD1. This CDR3 has 15 residues. V lost 4 bases, J lost 7 bases, and 10 bases stayed unmatched. The V gene's germline CDR1 is ENHRY and CDR2 SYGVKD. This CDR3 reads CAISGDNRGGQPQHF. CDR3 coding DNA: TGTGCCATCAGTGGAGATAACAGGGGCGGGCAGCCCCAGCATTTT.

Comments on this clonotype: A much larger clone lies one base from this, so it may be a read error. The chain joins TRBV12-5 to TRBJ2-7; the D gene is possibly TRBD1 (6 bases). Germline V lookup: CDR1 LGHNT, CDR2 FRNRAP. There are 14 residues in the CDR3. CDR3 protein: CVSADRSARSGQYF. The CDR3 nucleotides are TGTGTTAGCGCCGACAGGAGTGCCCGGTCAGGGCAGTACTTC.

This clonotype was found many times. V usage is TRBV12-3 or TRBV12-4 and J usage is TRBJ1-2; a possible D gene is TRBD1 (5 bases). The CDR3 is 17 amino acids. V was clipped by 2 bases and J by 2 bases, with 18 bases between them. This chain's CDR3 is CASSLNLLGDGNYGYTF. The CDR3 nucleotides are TGTGCCAGCAGTTTAAATCTACTGGGGGATGGAAACTATGGCTACACCTTC.

Ten or more counts support this clonotype. The gene calls are TRBV5-1 and TRBJ1-2; TRBD1 matches 7 bases. The CDR3 spans 14 residues. Germline CDR1 is SGHRS and CDR2 is YFSETQ. The junction had 8 bases not matched to a gene; V was cut back by 3 bases and J by 6 bases. The CDR3 nucleotides read TGCGCCAGCAGCTCATTGACAGGGAGCAATGGCTACACCTTC. Protein: CASSSLTGSNGYTF.

This clonotype was found many times. The gene calls are TRBV5-1 and TRBJ2-7; a possible D gene is TRBD1 (5 bases). Germline V CDR1 and CDR2: SGHRS, YFSETQ. V gave up 1 base and J gave up 4 bases, with 15 bases separating them. The CDR3 has 15 residues. The CDR3 reads CASSLWGRHSYEQYF. The CDR3 DNA follows: TGCGCCAGCAGCTTGTGGGGCAGACACTCTTACGAGCAGTACTTC.

This clonotype was found many times. V usage is TRBV7-2 and J usage is TRBJ2-3; TRBD1 agrees at 8 bases. The junction had 9 bases not matched to a gene; V was cut back by 5 bases and J by 2 bases. Germline V gene lookup returns CDR1 SGHTA and CDR2 FQGNSA. The CDR3 sequence is 16 residues long. The CDR3 sequence: CASSLRTGRYTDTQYF. The DNA of the CDR3 is TGTGCCAGCAGCCTCCGGACAGGGCGTTACACAGATACGCAGTATTTT.

This clonotype came up many times. This chain uses TRBV12-3 or TRBV12-4 with TRBJ2-6; unclear D gene. The CDR3 is 15 residues long. V dropped 3 bases and J dropped 1 base, with 7 bases sitting between them. This CDR3 is CASSFMGSGANVLTF. CDR3 nucleotides: TGTGCCAGCAGTTTCATGGGATCTGGGGCCAACGTCCTGACTTTC.